This T cell receptor beta chain was recorded in a study of control samples from healthy donors and cancer patients. Using immunoSEQ multiplex PCR, the repertoire was profiled, and TCRdb retains in-frame clones only, with some absent. The sample has 70,000 to 95,000 clones, approximately 93% seen once; the top ten hold around 0.92%. The V gene's germline CDR1 is SNHLY and CDR2 FYNNEI. The CDR3 is 12 amino acids. The V gene end was trimmed by 8 bases and the J gene end by 5 bases; junction bases not matched to a gene: 5. This clone was seen only once. The chain uses TRBV2 and TRBJ2-7; the match to TRBD2 covers 8 bases. The sample consisted of blood. The clonotype originates from a woman in her thirties in good health. DNA for the CDR3: TGTGCCAGCTCGGCGGGGGGCCACGAGCAGTACTTC. Translation: CASSAGGHEQYF.